This T cell receptor (beta chain) came from a study of CD8 T cells in ankylosing spondylitis. Making the TCR beta libraries involved quantitative 5'-RACE with molecular barcodes. TCRdb independently ran MiXCR on the 5' RACE reads; one entry per CDR3 protein. The sample contains some 140,000 distinct CDR3 sequences, about 10% of which appear only once. Study-wide findings and caveats: One TCR beta motif, made up of 7 or 8 highly homologous variants, appeared characteristic of ankylosing spondylitis blood. Clones tied to disease were said to be significantly enriched in matched ankylosing spondylitis synovial fluid. Certain motif variants had earlier appeared in reactive arthritis synovial fluid and blood.

This clonotype was observed at least ten times. Its antigen is currently unknown. This CDR3 has 15 amino acids. J lost 9 bases, V lost 5 bases, and 13 bases had no gene match. In germline, CDR1 is MNHNS, CDR2 SASEGT. This receptor was identified in a female donor with ankylosing spondylitis or in good health (not recorded which). The V and J genes are TRBV6-1 and TRBJ2-1, with 7 bases fitting TRBD2. Sequencing was done on a sample of blood, either unsorted or a sorted T cell fraction (not recorded which). CDR3 coding DNA: TGTGCCAGCAGTCCCTATGGTGGGGGGGAGGGTGAGCAGTTCTTC. Protein product: CASSPYGGGEGEQFF.